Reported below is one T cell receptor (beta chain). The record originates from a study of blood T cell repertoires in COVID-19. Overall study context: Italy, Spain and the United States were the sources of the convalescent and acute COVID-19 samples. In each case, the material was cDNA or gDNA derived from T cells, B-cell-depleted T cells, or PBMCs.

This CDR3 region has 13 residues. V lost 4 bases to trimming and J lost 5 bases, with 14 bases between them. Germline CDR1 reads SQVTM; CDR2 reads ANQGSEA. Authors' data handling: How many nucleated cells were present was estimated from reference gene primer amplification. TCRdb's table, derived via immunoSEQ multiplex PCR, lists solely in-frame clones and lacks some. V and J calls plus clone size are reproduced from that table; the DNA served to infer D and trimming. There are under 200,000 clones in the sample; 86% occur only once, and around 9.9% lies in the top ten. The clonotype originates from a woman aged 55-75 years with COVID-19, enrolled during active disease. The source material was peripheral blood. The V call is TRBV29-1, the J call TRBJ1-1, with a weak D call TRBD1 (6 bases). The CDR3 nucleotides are TGCAGCGTTGCCAGGGGCGTGAGGACTGAAGCTTTCTTT. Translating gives CSVARGVRTEAFF.